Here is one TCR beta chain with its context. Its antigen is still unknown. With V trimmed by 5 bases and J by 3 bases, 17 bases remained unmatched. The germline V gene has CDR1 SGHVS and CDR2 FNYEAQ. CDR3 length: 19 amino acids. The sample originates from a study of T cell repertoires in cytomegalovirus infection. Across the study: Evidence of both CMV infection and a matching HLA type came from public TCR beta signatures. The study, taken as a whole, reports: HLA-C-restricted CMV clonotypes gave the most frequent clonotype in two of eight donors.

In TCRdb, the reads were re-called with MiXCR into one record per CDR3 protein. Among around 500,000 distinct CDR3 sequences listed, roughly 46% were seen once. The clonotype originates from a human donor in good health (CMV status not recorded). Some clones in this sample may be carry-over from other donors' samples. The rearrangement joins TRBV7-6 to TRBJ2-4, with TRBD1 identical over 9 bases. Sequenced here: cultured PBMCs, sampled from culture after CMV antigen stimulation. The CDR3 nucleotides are TGTGCCAGCAGCACGGGCGGGACAGGGCCCTCTTTTGGCAAAAACATTCAGTACTTC. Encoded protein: CASSTGGTGPSFGKNIQYF.